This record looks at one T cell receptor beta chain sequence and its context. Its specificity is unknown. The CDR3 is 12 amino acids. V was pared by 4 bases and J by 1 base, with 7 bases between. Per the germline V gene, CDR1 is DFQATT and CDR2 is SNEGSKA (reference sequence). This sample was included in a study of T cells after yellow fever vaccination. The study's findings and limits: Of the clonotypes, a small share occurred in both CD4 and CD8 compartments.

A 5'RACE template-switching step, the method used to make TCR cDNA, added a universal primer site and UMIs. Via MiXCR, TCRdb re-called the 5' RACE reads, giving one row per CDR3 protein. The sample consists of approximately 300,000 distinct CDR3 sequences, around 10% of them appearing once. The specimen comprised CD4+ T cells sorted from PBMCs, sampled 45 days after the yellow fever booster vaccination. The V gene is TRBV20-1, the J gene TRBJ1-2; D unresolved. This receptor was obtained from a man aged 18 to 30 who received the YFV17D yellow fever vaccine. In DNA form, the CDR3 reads TGCAGTGCTATCGGCAGTAACTATGGCTACACCTTC. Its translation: CSAIGSNYGYTF.